This T cell receptor (beta chain) comes out of a study of control samples from healthy donors and cancer patients. The method was immunoSEQ multiplex PCR; TCRdb's version includes in-frame clones alone and lacks a portion of them. This sample carries 140,000 to 150,000 clones, roughly 90% of them seen once, and the ten largest clones take over 4.5%. This CDR3 comprises 15 residues. Unmatched junction bases numbered 14, after V lost 5 bases and J lost 7 bases. Germline CDR1 SGHTA, CDR2 FQGNSA. The sample taken for sequencing was blood. This clonotype was sampled from a man under 40 in good health. This sequence joins TRBV7-2 and TRBJ2-7; 7 bases are a match to TRBD1. The CDR3 DNA sequence: TGTGCCAGCAGCCACAGACAGGGTGGGGTTGAAGAGCAGTACTTC. This encodes CASSHRQGGVEEQYF.